This T cell receptor (beta chain) was documented in a study of blood T cell repertoires in COVID-19 (dated by TCRdb to 2018 to 2021). A note on the overall study: Samples covering the acute and convalescent phases of COVID-19 were provided by collaborators in the United States, Italy and Spain. The prospective study material was composed of cDNA or gDNA derived from T cells, B-cell-depleted T cells, or PBMCs. The dataset comprised deeply sampled blood TCRbeta repertoires from subjects exposed to, actively infected with, or recovered from COVID-19. The repertoires were released in a freely available public database meant as a resource for research on the immune response to SARS-CoV-2. The samples were drawn from two sources: the first 160 participants of the ongoing ImmuneRACE study, and about 1,300 subjects contributed by 6 global collaborators. The sample metadata nearly always contained a de-identified subject ID, COVID-19 status, age in years and sex. Where HLA class I and class II types were available, the types were taken from metadata supplied by the sample provider, not from assay-based typing. General findings and caveats noted by the study authors: How much clinical and demographic metadata was included differed by source and by participant, and the metadata was provided uncurated.

From the cysteine through the phenylalanine, the CDR3 covers 13 amino acids. CDR3 DNA is the only sequence kept; it has 39 bases, read in frame from the first base. At the junction V is shortened by 7 bases and J by 6 bases; bases outside the gene matches: 6. Sequences SNHLY (CDR1) and FYNNEI (CDR2) are obtained from the germline V gene. About this clone: Its antigen target is currently unknown. No clone much larger than this one lies a single base away; base qualities are absent.

The immunoSEQ Assay, a bias-controlled multiplex PCR, was used to amplify TCRbeta CDR3 regions from genomic DNA. Processing in the source paper ran as follows. Nucleated cell counts per sample were estimated from amplification of reference gene primers within the assay. Sequence reads were collapsed and filtered to measure the absolute abundance of every unique TCRbeta CDR3 rearrangement. Productive Simpson clonality was computed per sample as the square root of Simpson's diversity index over productive rearrangements. TCRdb holds this immuneACCESS table with in-frame rearrangements only. Some clones are missing; in checked studies, unresolved V genes explain under half, and the rest has no known cause. V and J calls and clone size are copied from that table; D and trimming were computed from the DNA. Across this sample there are about 440,000 clones, with around 89% seen only once. The ten largest clones represent over 9.5% of the sample.

At one collaborating source in Seattle, patients were enrolled during active infection and were followed longitudinally through the course of disease. Whole blood was collected in K2EDTA tubes by collaborating institutions according to the institutions' own protocols. For TCRbeta analysis, collaborators shipped samples as frozen whole blood, isolated PBMCs, or DNA extracted from either of those sample types. Sequencing used peripheral blood. The rearranged chain carries TRBV2 and TRBJ1-2, with 9 bases matching TRBD1. The receptor was derived from a woman aged 45-59 years with COVID-19, enrolled during active disease. The nucleotide sequence reads as follows: TGTGCCAGCACCAGGACAGGGGAGGATGGCTACACCTTC. Translation gives CASTRTGEDGYTF.